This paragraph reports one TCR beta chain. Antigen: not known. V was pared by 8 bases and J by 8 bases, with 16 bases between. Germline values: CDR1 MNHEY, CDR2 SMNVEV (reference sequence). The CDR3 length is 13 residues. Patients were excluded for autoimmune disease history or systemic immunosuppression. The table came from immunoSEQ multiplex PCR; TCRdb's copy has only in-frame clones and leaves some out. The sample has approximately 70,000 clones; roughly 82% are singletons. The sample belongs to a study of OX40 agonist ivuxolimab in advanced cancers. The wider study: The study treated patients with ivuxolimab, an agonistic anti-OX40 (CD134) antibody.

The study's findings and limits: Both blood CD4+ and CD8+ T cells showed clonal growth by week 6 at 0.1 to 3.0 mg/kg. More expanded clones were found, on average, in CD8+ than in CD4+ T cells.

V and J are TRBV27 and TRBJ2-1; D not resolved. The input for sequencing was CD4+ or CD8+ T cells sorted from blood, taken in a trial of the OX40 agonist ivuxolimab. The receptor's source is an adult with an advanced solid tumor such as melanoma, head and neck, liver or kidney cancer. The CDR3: CASRPSGGDEQFF. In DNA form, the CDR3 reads TGTGCCAGCCGACCATCGGGCGGAGATGAGCAGTTCTTC.